This T cell receptor (beta chain) is from a study of beta chain features in type 1 diabetes. Notes on this clone: What it recognizes is unknown.

Sorted populations all had greater than 95% purity. Study conclusions and caveats: The naive, central memory and Treg TCRB repertoires of patients appeared to be more similar to one another than those of healthy donors. The question of HLA type influencing TCRB rearrangement was one that remained unresolved here. At VDJ recombination sites, type 1 diabetes patients had fewer insertions and more deleted nucleotides.

All of the isolated RNA was reverse transcribed, so expressed TCRB transcripts were sequenced. The protocol was immunoSEQ multiplex PCR, while the TCRdb copy is restricted to in-frame clones and leaves out a portion. The table records 900,000 or so clones, roughly 15% of them present only once. The CDR3 extends over 16 amino acids. CDR1 is SGHVS, CDR2 FNYEAQ, per germline. Trimming at V came to 4 bases and at J to 3 bases, leaving 7 bases not matched to a gene. The chain employs TRBV7-6 and TRBJ2-1; 9 bases are a match to TRBD2. Sample: naive CD4+ T cells from blood. The sequence came from a woman aged 18-29 years in good health. CDR3 sequence: CASSSRLAENYNEQFF. CDR3 DNA: TGTGCCAGCAGCTCGCGACTAGCGGAGAACTACAATGAGCAGTTCTTC.